The clone carrying this T cell receptor beta chain showed up just a few times. This record comes from a study of blood T cell repertoires in COVID-19. Study-level background: From the United States, Italy and Spain came samples of acute and convalescent COVID-19.

The CDR3 length is 15 residues. The germline gives CDR1 MNHEY, CDR2 SVGAGI. Trimming stripped 1 base from V and 1 base from J, with 10 bases between. Generated by immunoSEQ multiplex PCR, the TCRdb table keeps only in-frame clones and is missing some. The data hold about 180,000 clones, with 80% to 90% observed a single time. The sequence was obtained from a human donor with active or convalescent COVID-19. The donor label of this sample is uncertain. The rearrangement uses TRBV6-5 and TRBJ1-1; tentatively, D is TRBD1 (5 bases). Sequencing was done on a sample of peripheral blood. CDR3 loop: CASSYWGRGNTEAFF. The CDR3 DNA reads TGTGCCAGCAGTTACTGGGGAAGGGGGAACACTGAAGCTTTCTTT.